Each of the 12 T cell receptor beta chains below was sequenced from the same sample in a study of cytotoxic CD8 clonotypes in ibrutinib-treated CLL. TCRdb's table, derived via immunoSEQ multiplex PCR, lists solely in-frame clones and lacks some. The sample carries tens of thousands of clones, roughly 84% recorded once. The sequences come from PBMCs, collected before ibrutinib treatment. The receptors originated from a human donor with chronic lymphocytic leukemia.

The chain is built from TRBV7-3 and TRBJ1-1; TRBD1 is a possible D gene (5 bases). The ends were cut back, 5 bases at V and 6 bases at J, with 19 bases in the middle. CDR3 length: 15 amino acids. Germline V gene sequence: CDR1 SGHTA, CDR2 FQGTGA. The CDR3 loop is CASSRDRVGDAEAFF. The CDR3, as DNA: TGTGCCAGCAGCAGAGACAGAGTCGGGGACGCTGAAGCTTTCTTT.

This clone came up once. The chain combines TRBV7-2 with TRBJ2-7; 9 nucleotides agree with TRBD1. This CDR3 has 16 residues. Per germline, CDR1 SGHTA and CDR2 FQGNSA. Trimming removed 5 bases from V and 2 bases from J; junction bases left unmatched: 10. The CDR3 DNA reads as TGTGCCAGCAGCGAAAGTCCCGGGACAGGGACCTACGAGCAGTACTTC. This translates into CASSESPGTGTYEQYF.

This CDR3 is CASDLQGAYEQYF. CDR3 DNA sequence: TGTGCCAGCGACCTACAGGGGGCATACGAGCAGTACTTC. The rearrangement links TRBV21-1 to TRBJ2-7; the table's D call TRBD1 went unverified against the DNA. TRBV21-1 has pseudogene status. The CDR3 extends over 13 amino acids.

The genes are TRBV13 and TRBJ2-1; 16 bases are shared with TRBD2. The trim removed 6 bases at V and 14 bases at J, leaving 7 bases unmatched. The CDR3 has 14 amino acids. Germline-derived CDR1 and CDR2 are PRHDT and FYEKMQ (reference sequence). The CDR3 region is CASRFGTSGRAEFF. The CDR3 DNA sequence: TGTGCCAGCAGGTTTGGGACTAGCGGGAGGGCCGAGTTCTTC.

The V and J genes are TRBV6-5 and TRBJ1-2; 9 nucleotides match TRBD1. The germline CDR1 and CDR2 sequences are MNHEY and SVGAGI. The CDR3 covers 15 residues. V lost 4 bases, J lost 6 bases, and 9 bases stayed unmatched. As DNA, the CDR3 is TGTGCCAGCAGTTGGGGACAGGGCCTTTGGGATGGCTACACCTTC. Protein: CASSWGQGLWDGYTF.

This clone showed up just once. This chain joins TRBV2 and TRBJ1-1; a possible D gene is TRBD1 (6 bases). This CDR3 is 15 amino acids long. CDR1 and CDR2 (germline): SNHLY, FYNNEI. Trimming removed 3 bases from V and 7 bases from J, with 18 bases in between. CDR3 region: CASSDPPTGTNEAFF. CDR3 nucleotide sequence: TGTGCCAGCAGTGACCCCCCTACCGGGACAAATGAAGCTTTCTTT.

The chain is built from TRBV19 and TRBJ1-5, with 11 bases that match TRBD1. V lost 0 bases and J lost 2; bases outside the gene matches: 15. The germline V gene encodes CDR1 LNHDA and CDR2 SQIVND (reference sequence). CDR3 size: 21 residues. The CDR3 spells CASSIEEYRDRGKVGNQPQHF. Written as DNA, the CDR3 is TGTGCCAGTAGTATAGAGGAATATCGGGACAGGGGGAAGGTCGGCAATCAGCCCCAGCATTTT.

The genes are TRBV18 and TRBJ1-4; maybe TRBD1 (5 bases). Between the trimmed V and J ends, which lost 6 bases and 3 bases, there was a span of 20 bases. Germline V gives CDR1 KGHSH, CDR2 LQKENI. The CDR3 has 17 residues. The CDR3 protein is CASSRARSRGPNEKLFF. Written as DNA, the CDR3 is TGTGCCAGCTCGCGAGCGCGGTCAAGGGGCCCTAATGAAAAACTGTTTTTT.

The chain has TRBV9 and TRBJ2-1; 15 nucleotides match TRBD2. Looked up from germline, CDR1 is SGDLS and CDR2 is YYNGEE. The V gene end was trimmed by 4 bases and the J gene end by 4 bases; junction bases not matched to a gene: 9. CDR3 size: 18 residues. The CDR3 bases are TGTGCCAGCAGCTCCGGACTAGCGGGAGGGAGCGCTTACAATGAGCAGTTCTTC. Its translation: CASSSGLAGGSAYNEQFF.

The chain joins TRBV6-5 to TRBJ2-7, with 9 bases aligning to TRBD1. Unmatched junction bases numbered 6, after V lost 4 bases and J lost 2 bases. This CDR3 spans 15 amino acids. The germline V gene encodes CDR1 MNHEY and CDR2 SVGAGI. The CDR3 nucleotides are TGTGCCAGCAGTTGGGTGGGACAGGGTGCCTACGAGCAGTACTTC. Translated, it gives CASSWVGQGAYEQYF.

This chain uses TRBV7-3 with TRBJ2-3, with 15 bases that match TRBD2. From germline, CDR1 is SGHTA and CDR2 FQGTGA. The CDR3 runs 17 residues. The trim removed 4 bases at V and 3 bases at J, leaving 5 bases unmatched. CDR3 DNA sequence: TGTGCCAGCAGCTATCATGGGACTAGCGGGAGGACAGATACGCAGTATTTT. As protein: CASSYHGTSGRTDTQYF.

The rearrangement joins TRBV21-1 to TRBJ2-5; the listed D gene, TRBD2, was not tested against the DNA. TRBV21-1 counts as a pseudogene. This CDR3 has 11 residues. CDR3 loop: CASLGRETQYF. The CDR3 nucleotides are TGTGCCAGCCTAGGTCGAGAGACCCAGTACTTC.